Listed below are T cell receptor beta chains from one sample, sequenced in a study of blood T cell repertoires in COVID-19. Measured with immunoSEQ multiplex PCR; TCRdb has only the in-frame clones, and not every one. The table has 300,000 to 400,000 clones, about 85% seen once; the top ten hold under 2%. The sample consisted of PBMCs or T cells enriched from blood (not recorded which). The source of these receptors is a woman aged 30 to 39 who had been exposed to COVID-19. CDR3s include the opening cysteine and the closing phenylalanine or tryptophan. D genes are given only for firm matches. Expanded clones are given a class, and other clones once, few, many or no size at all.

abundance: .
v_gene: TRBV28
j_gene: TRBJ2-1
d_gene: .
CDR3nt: TGTGCCAGCAGTTTAACCCGCGATGAGCAGTTCTTC
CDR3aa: CASSLTRDEQFF

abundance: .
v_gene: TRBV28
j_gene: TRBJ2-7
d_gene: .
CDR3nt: TGTGCCAGCAGTTCAACCACGGGTCCCGGGGACGAGCAGTACTTC
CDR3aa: CASSSTTGPGDEQYF

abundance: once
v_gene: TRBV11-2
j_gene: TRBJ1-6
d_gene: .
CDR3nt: TGTGCCAGCAGCTTAGATCAGACTTTTTCACCCCTCCACTTT
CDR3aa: CASSLDQTFSPLHF

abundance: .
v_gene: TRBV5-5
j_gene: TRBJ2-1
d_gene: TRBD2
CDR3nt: TGTGCCAGCAGCTTGGCGGGACTAGCGGTCTACAATGAGCAGTTCTTC
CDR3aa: CASSLAGLAVYNEQFF

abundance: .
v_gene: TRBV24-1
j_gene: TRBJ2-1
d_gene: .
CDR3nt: TGTGCCACCAGTGATTTCGGGAAACCCTACAATGAGCAGTTCTTC
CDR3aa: CATSDFGKPYNEQFF

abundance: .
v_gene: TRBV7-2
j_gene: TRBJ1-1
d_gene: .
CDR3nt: TGTGCCAGCAGCTTAGGCCGGGGTGCGAACACTGAAGCTTTCTTT
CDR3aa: CASSLGRGANTEAFF

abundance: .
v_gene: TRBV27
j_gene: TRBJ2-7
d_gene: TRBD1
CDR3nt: TGTGCCAGCAGTTCCCGGGGACAGGAGCACGAGCAGTACTTC
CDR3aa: CASSSRGQEHEQYF

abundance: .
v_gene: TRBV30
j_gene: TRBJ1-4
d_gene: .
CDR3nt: TGTGCCTGGAGTAAACTCCGGGGGGGTGAAAAACTGTTTTTT
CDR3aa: CAWSKLRGGEKLFF

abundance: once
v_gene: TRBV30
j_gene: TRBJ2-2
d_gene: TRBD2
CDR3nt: TGTGCCTGGAGTGCCGGAGCGGGAGTAAACACCGGGGAGCTGTTTTTT
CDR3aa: CAWSAGAGVNTGELFF

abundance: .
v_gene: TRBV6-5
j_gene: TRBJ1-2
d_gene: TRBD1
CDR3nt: TGTGCCAGCAGTCCAGACAGGGTGTATGGCTACACCTTC
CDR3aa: CASSPDRVYGYTF

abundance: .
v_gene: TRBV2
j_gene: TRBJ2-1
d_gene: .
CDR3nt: TGTGCCAGCAGTGAAGCCTCCAATGAGCAGTTCTTC
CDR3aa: CASSEASNEQFF

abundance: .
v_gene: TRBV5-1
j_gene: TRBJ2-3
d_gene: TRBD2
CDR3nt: TGCGCCAGCAGCCCTAGGAGCGGGAGGGGGACAGATACGCAGTATTTT
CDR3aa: CASSPRSGRGTDTQYF

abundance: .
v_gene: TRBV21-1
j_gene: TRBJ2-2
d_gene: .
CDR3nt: TGTGCCAGCAGCAAAAAGGGGATAGGCAGAGCCGGGGAGCTGTTTTTT
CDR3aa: CASSKKGIGRAGELFF

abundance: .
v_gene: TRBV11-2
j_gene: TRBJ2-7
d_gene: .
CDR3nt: TGTGCCAGCAGCTTAGAACGCTACCACGAGCAGTACTTC
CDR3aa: CASSLERYHEQYF

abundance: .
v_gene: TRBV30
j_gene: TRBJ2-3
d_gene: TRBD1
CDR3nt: TGTGCCTGGAGCGCGGGACAGGTGGATACGCAGTATTTT
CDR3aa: CAWSAGQVDTQYF

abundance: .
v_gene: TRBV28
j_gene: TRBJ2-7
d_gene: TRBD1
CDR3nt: TGTGCCAGCAGGGCCGCCGACAGGGGGAACTACGAGCAGTACTTC
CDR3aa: CASRAADRGNYEQYF

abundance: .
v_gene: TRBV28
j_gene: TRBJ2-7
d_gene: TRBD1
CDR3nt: TGTGCCAGCAGCCTATCCCCACAGGGGGTCGGGTACGAGCAGTACTTC
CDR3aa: CASSLSPQGVGYEQYF

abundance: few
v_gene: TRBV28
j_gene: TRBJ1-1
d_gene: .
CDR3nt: TGTGCCAGCAGTTTGACGACACCCATGAACACTGAAGCTTTCTTT
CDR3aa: CASSLTTPMNTEAFF

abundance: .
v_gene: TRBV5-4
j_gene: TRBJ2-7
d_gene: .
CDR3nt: TGTGCCAGCAGCGCCACAGGGGAGGCCTACGAGCAGTACTTC
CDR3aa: CASSATGEAYEQYF